In its sample, the clone carrying this T cell receptor (beta chain) was seen a few times. Antigen specificity is unknown. This record comes from a study of response to subunit inactivated influenza vaccine. The study's findings and limits: The authors suggested that few new T cells are recruited per seasonal influenza vaccination.

MiXCR, applied by TCRdb to the RT-PCR reads, yields one record per CDR3 protein. This sample carries roughly 570,000 distinct CDR3 sequences, 12% to 15% of them seen once, and the ten largest clones take around 10%. The CDR3 length is 16 residues. Germline lookup yields CDR1 ENHRY and CDR2 SYGVKD. The junction had 7 bases not matched to a gene; V was cut back by 4 bases and J by 0 bases. The V gene is TRBV10-3, the J gene TRBJ2-7; 9 nucleotides align to TRBD2. The TCR was taken from a man aged 45-60 years who received an inactivated influenza vaccine. Source: PBMCs from blood, taken about 13 days after vaccination. The CDR3 DNA follows: TGTGCCATCAGTGTAAAGCGGGGGGTCACCTCCTACGAGCAGTACTTC. Protein sequence: CAISVKRGVTSYEQYF.